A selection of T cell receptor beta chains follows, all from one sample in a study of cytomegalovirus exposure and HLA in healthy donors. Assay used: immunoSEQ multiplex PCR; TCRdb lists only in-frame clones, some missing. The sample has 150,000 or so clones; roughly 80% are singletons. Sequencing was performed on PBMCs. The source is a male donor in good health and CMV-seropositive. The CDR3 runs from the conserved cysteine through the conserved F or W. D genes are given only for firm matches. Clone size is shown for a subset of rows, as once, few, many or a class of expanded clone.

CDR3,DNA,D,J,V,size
CASSEDRATYEQYF,TGTGCCAGCAGTGAGGACAGGGCAACCTACGAGCAGTACTTC,TRBD1,TRBJ2-7,TRBV2,-
CASSPRQGRGYTF,TGTGCCAGCAGCCCTAGACAGGGACGTGGCTACACCTTC,TRBD1,TRBJ1-2,TRBV5-6,-
CAWSVGQGAHGYTF,TGTGCCTGGAGTGTTGGCCAGGGGGCGCATGGCTACACCTTC,TRBD1,TRBJ1-2,TRBV30,-
CASSHRGPNSPLHF,TGTGCCAGTAGTCACAGGGGTCCAAATTCACCCCTCCACTTT,TRBD1,TRBJ1-6,TRBV19,-
CASSQDLLGLANTGELFF,TGCGCCAGCAGCCAAGATCTGCTGGGACTGGCGAACACCGGGGAGCTGTTTTTT,-,TRBJ2-2,TRBV4-3,-
CASSRDGHKPVGANVLTF,TGCGCCAGCAGCCGAGACGGACACAAACCGGTCGGGGCCAACGTCCTGACTTTC,-,TRBJ2-6,TRBV23-1,once
CASSSTAYNEQFF,TGCGCCAGCAGCTCGACAGCCTACAATGAGCAGTTCTTC,-,TRBJ2-1,TRBV5-1,-
CASSLSTGAGNTIYF,TGTGCCAGCAGCCTTTCGACAGGGGCTGGAAACACCATATATTTT,TRBD1,TRBJ1-3,TRBV5-6,-
CASSLDRRGEQYF,TGTGCCAGCAGCTTAGATCGGCGGGGCGAGCAGTACTTC,-,TRBJ2-7,TRBV11-3,-
CASSLRAARSQETQYF,TGTGCCAGCAGCTTGCGAGCGGCGAGGAGTCAAGAGACCCAGTACTTC,-,TRBJ2-5,TRBV5-6,-
CASSASEHNEKLFF,TGTGCCAGCAGTGCATCGGAGCACAATGAAAAACTGTTTTTT,-,TRBJ1-4,TRBV6-4,-
CATCSWRDEQFF,TGTGCCACCTGTAGCTGGAGAGATGAGCAGTTCTTC,-,TRBJ2-1,TRBV19,-
CASSSGQGAQNSQYF,TGCGCCAGCAGTTCGGGACAGGGGGCCCAGAACAGTCAGTACTTC,TRBD1,TRBJ2-4,TRBV4-3,-
CASSEYRGVNGYTF,TGTGCCAGCAGTGAATACCGCGGGGTTAATGGCTACACCTTC,-,TRBJ1-2,TRBV2,-
CASSLRGLGGQDTQYF,TGTGCCAGCAGTCTCCGGGGACTAGGGGGCCAAGATACGCAGTATTTT,-,TRBJ2-3,TRBV27,-
CASSLNRGRAYGYTF,TGTGCCAGCTCACTCAACAGGGGGCGCGCCTATGGCTACACCTTC,TRBD1,TRBJ1-2,TRBV18,few
CASSRDREMNTEAFF,TGTGCCAGCTCACGAGACAGGGAAATGAACACTGAAGCTTTCTTT,TRBD1,TRBJ1-1,TRBV18,-
CASSAESLSWEAFF,TGTGCCAGCAGCGCCGAAAGCCTTTCCTGGGAGGCTTTCTTT,-,TRBJ1-1,TRBV7-9,-
CASSLEGGPGWEQYF,TGTGCCAGCAGCTTAGAGGGAGGCCCGGGTTGGGAGCAGTACTTC,-,TRBJ2-7,TRBV11-2,-
CASSQETGSGNTIYF,TGTGCCAGCAGCCAAGAAACAGGGTCTGGAAACACCATATATTTT,-,TRBJ1-3,TRBV4-2,-
CASSSSGEATGELFF,TGTGCCAGCTCATCGAGCGGGGAGGCCACCGGGGAGCTGTTTTTT,TRBD2,TRBJ2-2,TRBV18,-
CASSQSWDRWAFF,TGTGCCAGCAGCCAATCCTGGGACAGATGGGCTTTCTTT,TRBD1,TRBJ1-1,TRBV27,-
CASSGGGVSTNEKLFF,TGTGCCAGCAGCGGGGGGGGTGTTTCAACTAATGAAAAACTGTTTTTT,-,TRBJ1-4,TRBV7-2,-
CASSVVGSSGNTIYF,TGTGCCAGCAGCGTAGTAGGGAGCTCTGGAAACACCATATATTTT,-,TRBJ1-3,TRBV9,-
CSVTLGGERREAFF,TGCAGCGTTACCCTCGGGGGAGAGCGAAGGGAAGCTTTCTTT,-,TRBJ1-1,TRBV29-1,once
CASSPQASVEQFF,TGTGCCAGCAGTCCACAGGCGAGTGTTGAGCAGTTCTTC,-,TRBJ2-1,TRBV7-2,-
CASAEQHYEQYF,TGTGCCAGCGCGGAGCAGCACTACGAGCAGTACTTC,-,TRBJ2-7,TRBV28,-
CASSLEGGSNQPQHF,TGCGCCAGCAGCTTGGAAGGGGGCAGCAATCAGCCCCAGCATTTT,TRBD1,TRBJ1-5,TRBV5-1,few
CASSALAGGGDTGELFF,TGTGCCAGCAGTGCTCTAGCGGGGGGTGGGGACACCGGGGAGCTGTTTTTT,TRBD2,TRBJ2-2,TRBV6-1,-
CAWLLGRNYGYTF,TGTGCCTGGCTTTTGGGCCGTAACTATGGCTACACCTTC,-,TRBJ1-2,TRBV30,-
CASSHTGNTEAFF,TGTGCCAGCAGCCACACAGGGAACACTGAAGCTTTCTTT,-,TRBJ1-1,TRBV6-1,-
CATQGQGPYEQYF,TGTGCCACTCAGGGACAGGGTCCCTACGAGCAGTACTTC,TRBD1,TRBJ2-7,TRBV28,-
CASSPDQTSGNTGELFF,TGTGCCAGCAGCCCCGATCAGACTAGCGGGAACACCGGGGAGCTGTTTTTT,TRBD2,TRBJ2-2,TRBV25-1,few
CASSLNLGLALQNEQYF,TGTGCCAGCAGCTTGAATCTGGGACTAGCGCTACAGAACGAGCAGTACTTC,TRBD2,TRBJ2-7,TRBV5-6,few
CASSFSSNQPQHF,TGTGCCAGCAGCTTTTCAAGCAATCAGCCCCAGCATTTT,-,TRBJ1-5,TRBV11-2,-
CSVEGQVRADTQYF,TGCAGCGTTGAAGGACAGGTCCGAGCAGATACGCAGTATTTT,-,TRBJ2-3,TRBV29-1,-
CAWSVRRNTGELFF,TGTGCCTGGAGTGTACGCAGGAACACCGGGGAGCTGTTTTTT,-,TRBJ2-2,TRBV30,-
CAWSGSSPLHF,TGTGCCTGGAGTGGGAGTTCACCCCTCCACTTT,-,TRBJ1-6,TRBV30,-
CASSLGGGDTGELFF,TGTGCCAGCAGCTTGGGAGGCGGGGACACCGGGGAGCTGTTTTTT,-,TRBJ2-2,TRBV5-4,-
CASRETGQGNGYTF,TGTGCCAGCAGGGAAACGGGACAGGGTAACGGCTACACCTTC,TRBD1,TRBJ1-2,TRBV6-5,-